This T cell receptor (beta chain) comes out of a study of shared clonotypes between healthy human individuals. Clones were read by immunoSEQ multiplex PCR, and TCRdb kept only the in-frame ones, dropping some. The profile shows 2 million to 2.5 million clones, 80% to 95% of them singletons. Regarding the study as a whole: Sampling included only blood; tissue repertoires likely differ. Approximately 5.4% of naive CD4 clonotypes were common to a handful of donors.

Trimming took off 5 bases at V and 3 bases at J, with 13 bases between the two ends. The germline gives CDR1 SGHTA, CDR2 FQGTGA. The CDR3 is 15 amino acids. Remarks on this clone: Its specificity is unknown.

The source material was naive CD4+ T cells from PBMCs. The subset: CD45RA+ positively selected. The rearrangement links TRBV7-3 to TRBJ2-2; possibly TRBD1 or TRBD2 for D (5 bases each). This sequence was found in a man between 18 and 35 years old in good health. Some clones in this sample may be carry-over from other donors' samples. This chain's CDR3 is CASSPGGGDTGELFF. CDR3 in DNA: TGTGCCAGCAGCCCAGGTGGGGGAGACACCGGGGAGCTGTTTTTT.